The 3 T cell receptor beta chains below all came from one sample that was sequenced in a study of cytomegalovirus exposure and HLA in healthy donors. Assay: immunoSEQ multiplex PCR; the TCRdb copy retains only in-frame clones and omits some. The profile covers about 190,000 clones, with more than 75% appearing a single time and roughly 7% taken by the ten largest. Material: PBMCs. These receptors were collected from a man aged 18 to 30 in good health and CMV-seropositive.

The CDR3 sequence is CASSPIQGPGEKLFF. As DNA, the CDR3 is TGTGCCAGCAGTCCAATACAGGGTCCGGGTGAAAAACTGTTTTTT. The rearrangement links TRBV27 to TRBJ1-4, with TRBD1 as a possible D gene (6 bases). Germline CDR1 and CDR2: MNHEY and SMNVEV (reference sequence). The V gene lost 5 bases and the J gene lost 7 bases, with 17 bases spanning the gap. This CDR3 is built from 15 residues.

With regard to this clone: Other DNA sequences in this sample translate to the same CDR3. The V call is TRBV9, the J call TRBJ2-3; 13 nucleotides agree with TRBD2. Germline V gene data show CDR1 as SGDLS and CDR2 as YYNGEE. The V segment lost 0 bases and the J segment 5 bases; nucleotides outside the gene matches: 3. The length of the CDR3 is 16 residues. The CDR3 region is CASSVGLAGGGDTQYF. For the CDR3, the DNA is TGTGCCAGCAGCGTAGGACTAGCGGGAGGAGGAGATACGCAGTATTTT. The full variable domain, rest sourced from reference TRBV9 and TRBJ2-3, is DSGVTQTPKHLITATGQRVTLRCSPRSGDLSVYWYQQSLDQGLQFLIQYYNGEERAKGNILERFSAQQFPDLHSELNLSSLELGDSALYFCASSVGLAGGGDTQYFGPGTRLTVL.

This clone appeared a few times. V and J are TRBV29-1 and TRBJ2-2; D unresolved. From germline, CDR1 is SQVTM and CDR2 ANQGSEA. Trimming removed 6 bases at V and 3 bases at J, with 8 bases between. The CDR3 runs 12 residues. CDR3 in DNA: TGCAGCGTAGAGCCTTACACCGGGGAGCTGTTTTTT. It codes for CSVEPYTGELFF.